What follows describes a single T cell receptor (beta chain). The antigen is unknown. J gave up 2 bases and V 3 bases, and 7 bases lay outside the gene matches. The CDR3 runs to 15 residues. Germline V gene lookup returns CDR1 SGHVS and CDR2 FQNEAQ. The sample belongs to a study of cytomegalovirus exposure and HLA in healthy donors. Vbeta (60) and Jbeta (13) primers were used in the PCR. The data were produced by immunoSEQ multiplex PCR, yet TCRdb's version contains in-frame clones alone and is incomplete. The sample has fewer than 200,000 clones, and its top ten clones hold under 6.5%. Study-level results: Researchers catalogued some 160 TCR beta chains as cytomegalovirus-associated. What was likely a sequencing artifact was a cluster of highly shared sequence variants. Some V segments, including TRBV6-2 and TRBV6-3, were excluded as indistinguishable. High sensitivity and specificity were reportedly achieved when the classifier diagnosed cytomegalovirus status.

This sequence was found in a young man in good health and CMV-seronegative. The specimen sequenced was PBMCs. V gene TRBV7-8 combines with J gene TRBJ2-7; TRBD1 matches 7 bases. The CDR3 protein is CASSLVGTVTYEQYF. In nucleotides, the CDR3 is TGTGCCAGCAGCTTGGTTGGGACAGTGACCTACGAGCAGTACTTC.